This T cell receptor beta chain was recovered during a study of identical twins. TCRdb reprocessed the 5' RACE reads with MiXCR, giving one entry per CDR3 protein. The repertoire holds fewer than 900,000 distinct CDR3 sequences, 18% seen once, with 10% to 15% in the top ten. V lost 4 bases to trimming and J lost 4 bases; unmatched junction nucleotides: 10. The CDR3 extends over 14 amino acids. The germline CDR1 and CDR2 sequences are SQVTM and ANQGSEA. These sequences were also reported in another study, on T cells expressing NK-cell markers. That work contributes: CD3+CD56+NKG2C+, CD3+CD56+NKG2C- and CD3+CD56-NKG2C+ T cells, once sorted, supplied the TCR beta repertoires. Several experiments employed an anti-gamma-delta TCR antibody to confine sorting to alpha-beta TCR T cells. About six donors showed dominant NKG2C+ clonotypes comprising about 1.0-7.5% of their CD8+ T cells. Among a few donors, these clonotypes also ranked first in the CD3+CD56-NKG2C+ fraction.

The chain is built from TRBV29-1 and TRBJ2-7; TRBD2 matches 7 bases. The sequence came from a young woman in good health. Sequenced sample: PBMCs. The CDR3 loop reads CSVGEGGSGYEQYF. In DNA form, the CDR3 reads TGCAGCGTTGGCGAGGGCGGGAGTGGTTACGAGCAGTACTTC.